The entry below gives a single TCR beta chain sequence along with its context. This receptor's antigen is unknown. No qualities accompany the bases; no much larger clone lies one base away. Trimming leaves V shorter by 4 bases and J shorter by 3 bases, with the junction holding 4 bases beyond the gene matches. The CDR3 runs 14 amino acids, cysteine and phenylalanine included. Only the CDR3 part of the read is kept: 42 bases, read in frame from the first base. The germline V gene encodes CDR1 MDHEN and CDR2 SYDVKM. The sample is drawn from a study of blood T cell repertoires in COVID-19 (dated by TCRdb to the early 2020s). Notes on the research overall: The collaborator samples originated in the United States, Italy and Spain and spanned the acute and convalescent phases of COVID-19. The repertoires were made available in a free public database intended to serve as a resource for research on the immune response to SARS-CoV-2. Subjects who had been exposed to COVID-19, were actively infected with it, or had recovered from it provided the deeply sampled blood TCRbeta repertoires that made up the dataset. The prospective study material was composed of cDNA or gDNA derived from T cells, B-cell-depleted T cells, or PBMCs. The sample metadata nearly always contained a de-identified subject ID, COVID-19 status, age in years and sex. Where HLA class I and class II types were available, the types were taken from metadata supplied by the sample provider, not from assay-based typing. Samples came from the ongoing ImmuneRACE study (first 160 participants) plus 1,254 subjects from 6 global collaborators. General findings and caveats noted by the study authors: Clinical and demographic metadata were provided uncurated, with the amount varying by source and participant.

Participants in the prospective study were enrolled through a virtual design, were aged roughly 18 to 100 years, and lived in approximately 24 United States geographic areas. To assign participants to cohorts, the prospective study relied on clinical history that participants themselves reported in a screening survey and a study questionnaire. For ImmuneRACE Cohort 3, a participant was defined as recovered based on two consecutive negative NP/OP PCR tests, clearance by a healthcare professional, or resolution of symptoms. Mobile phlebotomists in the prospective study collected whole blood, serum and a nasopharyngeal or oropharyngeal swab from every participant. Over an approximately 2-month period, participants in the prospective study had the option of providing additional blood draws and questionnaires. Prospective study blood samples were shipped either frozen or at room temperature before DNA extraction.

TCRbeta CDR3 regions were amplified from genomic DNA by means of the immunoSEQ Assay, a bias-controlled multiplex PCR. The source study handled its data this way. The number of nucleated cells in each sample was estimated from the amplification of reference gene primers within the assay. To quantify the absolute abundance of each unique TCRbeta CDR3 rearrangement, sequence reads were collapsed and filtered. Productive Simpson clonality was computed per sample as the square root of Simpson's diversity index over productive rearrangements. This immuneACCESS table, as held by TCRdb, lists in-frame sequences with V and J called but not all clones. Of the missing ones, under half trace to an unresolved V gene in checked studies; the others have no known cause. The DNA was the basis for D and trimming; V, J and clone size are from that table. This sample has almost 250,000 clones in its table, and 85% to 90% of those were observed once. The ten top clones hold roughly 3.7% of the sample.

The sequencing sample was made of PBMCs or T cells enriched from blood (not recorded which). The sequence derives from a woman aged 30 to 39 who had recovered from COVID-19. The chain is encoded by TRBV28 joined to TRBJ1-2, with 8 central nucleotides matching TRBD1. CDR3 reads: CASSSPGQDYGYTF. The DNA is as follows: TGTGCCAGCAGTTCTCCGGGACAGGACTATGGCTACACCTTC.